This T cell receptor beta chain appears in the sequencing data of a study of blood T cell repertoires in COVID-19 (dated by TCRdb to the early 2020s). As for the study more broadly: The collaborator samples originated in the United States, Italy and Spain and spanned the acute and convalescent phases of COVID-19. The repertoires were released in a freely available public database meant as a resource for research on the immune response to SARS-CoV-2. The material from the prospective study consisted of cDNA or gDNA derived from T cells, B-cell-depleted T cells, or PBMCs. Deeply sampled blood TCRbeta repertoires from subjects exposed to, actively infected with, or recovered from COVID-19 were included in the dataset. Samples were obtained from the ongoing ImmuneRACE study (first 160 participants) and from some 1,300 subjects provided by 6 global collaborators. Where available, HLA class I and class II types were taken from metadata supplied by the sample provider and were not determined by assay-based typing. A de-identified subject ID, COVID-19 status, age in years and sex were almost always included in the sample metadata.

TCRbeta CDR3 regions were amplified from genomic DNA by means of the immunoSEQ Assay, a bias-controlled multiplex PCR. On the authors' methods: Nucleated cell counts per sample were estimated from amplification of reference gene primers within the assay. To quantify the absolute abundance of each unique TCRbeta CDR3 rearrangement, sequence reads were collapsed and filtered. For each sample, productive Simpson clonality was calculated as the square root of Simpson's diversity index across productive rearrangements. TCRdb limited this immuneACCESS table to in-frame rearrangements with V and J called. A share of clones is missing; checked studies link under half to unresolved V genes, and the rest is unexplained. V, J and clone size are those of that table, while D and trimming were read from the DNA. The sample table shows under 80,000 clones, and around 80% are seen once. Jointly, the top ten make up over 8.5% of the sample.

Its CDR3 holds 16 amino acids, cysteine through phenylalanine. Only CDR3 DNA remains: 48 bases, in frame from the first base. Clipping removes 4 bases from V and 4 bases from J, with 7 as the unmatched junction base count. Via the germline V gene, CDR1 is MDHEN and CDR2 SYDVKM. The study at large found these results: Clinical and demographic metadata were provided uncurated, with the amount varying by source and participant.

Comment on this clone: Its antigen target is currently unknown. Base quality data are lacking; no much larger clone is found one base away.

Collaborating institutions collected whole blood in K2EDTA tubes following their own protocols. For TCRbeta analysis, collaborators shipped samples as frozen whole blood, isolated PBMCs, or DNA extracted from either of those sample types. The specimen was peripheral blood. The source of this sequence is a man between 50 and 59 years old with acute or convalescent COVID-19. The sequence links TRBV28 to TRBJ2-1; TRBD2 agrees with 10 junctional bases. The sequence in DNA is TGTGCCAGCAGTTCCCTAGCGGGAGTCCAATACAATGAGCAGTTCTTC. It encodes CASSSLAGVQYNEQFF.